The source of this TCR beta chain is a study of vaccination effects on CD4 cells after COVID-19 (dated by TCRdb to between 2021 and 2024). Regarding the study in general: To identify antigen-specific CD4+ T cell clonotypes by their expansion, the ViraFEST assay first stimulated PBMC with viral peptide pools and then applied TCR sequencing. Cultures from other donors in the study were sequenced with the Oncomine TCR Beta short-read assay on an Illumina iSeq 100. Over 1.5 million PBMC per well were cultured with approximately 10 ug/ml peptides in IMDM containing roughly 5% human AB serum, roughly 9.5 IU/ml IL-2 and gentamicin. Pre-vaccine samples were drawn from a couple of convalescent patients 16 days and one week before the first dose, at 142 and 148 days after COVID-19 diagnosis. A total of 10 COVID-19 convalescent patients and a handful of SARS-CoV-2-naive healthy vaccine recipients were included in the full study. Two doses of either the BNT162b2 or the mRNA-1273 mRNA SARS-CoV-2 vaccine were administered to participants. SARS-CoV-2 spike-specific CD4+ TCR repertoires from before and after mRNA vaccination were compared in COVID-19 convalescent patients and in infection-naive vaccine recipients.

V sheds 2 bases and J sheds 6 bases, leaving 3 bases between their ends. CDR1 MDHEN and CDR2 SYDVKM are derived from the germline V gene. Measured from the cysteine to the phenylalanine, the CDR3 is 11 residues long. Only the CDR3 portion is preserved as DNA: 33 bases, with reading frame beginning at the first base. The library was made by the immunoSEQ multiplex PCR assay. DNA from the cultured and isolated CD4+ T cells underwent TCR beta CDR3 sequencing. As for how the authors treated the data: Non-productive TCR sequences were removed, reads were trimmed to the CDR3 region, and CDR3s of at least 7 amino acids were retained. The MANAFEST web app was used to pick out antigen-specific clonotypes by comparing their expansion in peptide wells with that in reference cultures. To count as positive, a clone had to show expansion at FDR<0.05 compared with the reference and with all other wells, an odds ratio above 5, and a frequency above 0.1% in two replicate wells. A clonotype was called cross-reactive if it was significantly expanded both in SARS-CoV-2 spike wells and in at least one common cold coronavirus spike condition. Levenshtein distance calculated with the stringdist R package was used to assess CDR3 similarity, and unrooted trees were constructed with ape in R 3.6.1. Sourced from immuneACCESS, this table was stored by TCRdb with only in-frame sequences that have V and J called. A share of the clones is absent; for the studies checked, an unresolved V gene accounts for under half, and the remainder has no known explanation. The DNA gave D and trimming, while V, J and clone size come from that table. The sample contains tens of thousands of clones, under 85% of them found a single time. Roughly 25% of the sample belongs to the ten largest clones.

To note about this clone: No antigen is known for it. Base qualities are not provided; no much larger clone lies one nucleotide away.

Results and caveats for the whole study, not just this receptor: Only a small number of convalescent patients were included, and no early post-infection timepoints were available, which limited the study. In convalescent patients, the post-vaccine spike-reactive repertoire consisted mainly of new vaccine-induced clones, largely distinct from infection-induced clones. Marked clonal contraction was observed in both infection-induced and vaccine-induced clones at late post-vaccination timepoints, consistent with waning T cell responses.

After about 10 days of culture, CD4+ T cells were isolated with the EasySep CD4+ T cell isolation kit. Convalescent patients had PCR-confirmed SARS-CoV-2 infection between March and December 2020, before Alpha, Beta and Delta variants emerged in the United States. On days 3 and 7, half of the culture medium was replaced with fresh IL-2-containing medium. Unless noted otherwise, every peptide stimulation condition was cultured in triplicate wells. Using Ficoll-Paque Plus gradient centrifugation, PBMC were separated from whole blood and then either used fresh or cryopreserved at -140C. Genomic DNA was extracted from cultured CD4+ T cells with the QIAamp micro DNA kit.

The sequence was collected from a human donor who had a prior SARS-CoV-2 infection. The source was CD4+ T cells from PBMCs cultured without peptide, collected before COVID-19 vaccination. The chain couples TRBV28 to TRBJ2-3, with the identity of the D gene unclear. The DNA is TGTGCCAGCAGTTTAGTGGATACGCAGTATTTT. This yields the protein CASSLVDTQYF.